These 14 T cell receptor beta chains originate from one sample sequenced in a study of control samples from healthy donors and cancer patients. Repertoires were generated with immunoSEQ multiplex PCR, while TCRdb's copy carries only in-frame clones and drops some. In the table there are under 150,000 clones, approximately 90% of which are singletons. Sequencing was performed on blood. The source is a woman in her 70s in good health.

This chain connects TRBV10-1 to TRBJ2-6; D tentatively reads TRBD1 or TRBD2 (7 bases each). Trimming removed 0 bases from V and 4 bases from J, with 16 bases in between. Germline V gives CDR1 WNHNN, CDR2 SYGVQD (reference sequence). This CDR3 has 18 amino acids. The CDR3 reads CASSESGRGGSGANVLTF. In nucleotides, the CDR3 is TGCGCCAGCAGTGAGTCGGGCAGGGGGGGTTCAGGGGCCAACGTCCTGACTTTC.

The chain couples TRBV11-2 to TRBJ1-1; D is unresolved. The V end lost 5 bases, the J end lost 4 bases, and 14 bases lay between the germline ends. Germline V CDR1 and CDR2: SGHAT, FQNNGV. This CDR3 comprises 14 residues. This chain's CDR3 is CASSLREDSTEAFF. In DNA form, the CDR3 reads TGTGCCAGCAGCCTAAGGGAGGATTCCACTGAAGCTTTCTTT.

This sequence joins TRBV30 and TRBJ1-1; the D gene is possibly TRBD1 (6 bases). This CDR3 spans 15 amino acids. CDR1 is GTSNPN, CDR2 SVGIG, per germline (reference sequence). Trimming shortened V by 5 bases and J by 0 bases, and 16 bases separated the two germline ends. In nucleotides, the CDR3 is TGTGCCTGGCACCGGACAGATTACATGAACACTGAAGCTTTCTTT. Translating gives CAWHRTDYMNTEAFF.

This chain links TRBV19 with TRBJ2-7; 7 bases fit TRBD1. The ends lost 4 bases at V and 2 bases at J; junction bases unmatched: 17. In germline, CDR1 is LNHDA, CDR2 SQIVND (reference sequence). This CDR3 is built from 18 residues. The CDR3 region has the DNA TGTGCCAGTAGTAAGAATGACAGGGAAACCGCGGGTCCCTACGAGCAGTACTTC. Its translation is CASSKNDRETAGPYEQYF.

J is TRBJ2-3 and V is TRBV7-2, with TRBD2 identical over 9 bases. With V trimmed by 10 bases and J by 2 bases, 13 bases remained unmatched. CDR1 and CDR2 from the germline V gene are SGHTA and FQGNSA. The CDR3 is 16 residues long. The CDR3 sequence: CATHSGLAGHTDTQYF. CDR3 sequence (DNA): TGTGCCACCCACTCCGGGCTAGCGGGGCACACAGATACGCAGTATTTT.

The chain links TRBV15 to TRBJ1-2; D gene ambiguous. The CDR3 has 14 amino acids. The germline V gene has CDR1 LNHNV and CDR2 YYDKDF (reference sequence). V dropped 1 base and J dropped 3 bases, with 9 bases sitting between them. DNA for the CDR3: TGTGCCACCAGCAGAGGAGAGGCTTACTATGGCTACACCTTC. Amino acid sequence: CATSRGEAYYGYTF. Full variable domain (remainder filled in from reference TRBV15 and TRBJ1-2): DAMVIQNPRYQVTQFGKPVTLSCSQTLNHNVMYWYQQKSSQAPKLLFHYYDKDFNNEADTPDNFQSRRPNTSFCFLDIRSPGLGDTAMYLCATSRGEAYYGYTFGSGTRLTVV.

The chain recombines TRBV6-4 with TRBJ1-4; unclear D gene. The CDR3 is 13 amino acids. Trimming took 7 bases from V and 2 from J, leaving 8 bases between them. Germline CDR1 MRHNA, CDR2 SNTAGT. The CDR3 spells CASTKATNEKLFF. CDR3 coding DNA: TGTGCCAGCACGAAGGCTACTAATGAAAAACTGTTTTTT.

The chain employs TRBV7-8 and TRBJ2-7; D gene unclear. Germline V gene data show CDR1 as SGHVS and CDR2 as FQNEAQ. There are 12 residues in the CDR3. V was cut by 4 bases and J by 4 bases, with 8 bases left in between. The CDR3 spells CASSYTSYEQYF. Here the CDR3 DNA reads TGTGCCAGCAGCTATACGTCATACGAGCAGTACTTC.

This chain links TRBV14 with TRBJ2-3, with D unresolved. V dropped 2 bases and J dropped 3 bases, with 9 bases sitting between them. This CDR3 region has 14 residues. The germline gives CDR1 SGHDN, CDR2 FVKESK. CDR3 coding DNA: TGTGCCAGCAGCCAATATCAAGTAACAGATACGCAGTATTTT. Amino acid sequence: CASSQYQVTDTQYF.

The rearrangement joins TRBV19 to TRBJ2-3, with a possible D match to TRBD2 (7 bases). CDR1 and CDR2 from the germline V gene are LNHDA and SQIVND (reference sequence). The CDR3 is made up of 16 amino acids. V lost 3 bases and J lost 5, with 18 bases in between. CDR3 DNA: TGTGCCAGTAGTATCAGCGACGGGGGGCCTGGAGATACGCAGTATTTT. Translation gives CASSISDGGPGDTQYF.

The J gene is TRBJ1-1, the V gene TRBV2; unclear D gene. CDR1 SNHLY and CDR2 FYNNEI come from the germline V gene. CDR3 length: 14 amino acids. The ends were cut back, 7 bases at V and 7 bases at J, with 19 bases in the middle. In DNA form, the CDR3 reads TGTGCCAGCACCCTCGGGAGTCGCTTCCGTGAAGCTTTCTTT. Translating it yields CASTLGSRFREAFF.

The rearrangement uses TRBV7-9 and TRBJ1-6, with D perhaps TRBD1 (5 bases). Trimming pared 1 base from V and 9 bases from J, leaving 16 bases between. Germline V gene lookup returns CDR1 SEHNR and CDR2 FQNEAQ (reference sequence). CDR3 length: 16 amino acids. The CDR3 reads CASSLGGGGNGSPLHF. The CDR3 region has the DNA TGTGCCAGCAGCTTAGGGGGTGGGGGTAACGGTTCACCCCTCCACTTT. Full variable domain (remainder filled in from reference TRBV7-9 and TRBJ1-6): DTGVSQNPRHKITKRGQNVTFRCDPISEHNRLYWYRQTLGQGPEFLTYFQNEAQLEKSRLLSDRFSAERPKGSFSTLEIQRTEQGDSAMYLCASSLGGGGNGSPLHFGNGTRLTVT.

The chain couples TRBV25-1 to TRBJ2-1; no firm D call. There are 15 residues in the CDR3. V shed 2 bases and J shed 6 bases, with 14 bases lying between them. From germline, CDR1 is MGHDK and CDR2 SYGVNS. CDR3 region: CASSERRLVGNEQFF. As DNA, the CDR3 is TGTGCCAGCAGTGAACGAAGGTTGGTAGGCAATGAGCAGTTCTTC.

As for this clone: At one end the junction does not follow the germline gene, possibly because of a read error. This sequence joins TRBV19 and TRBJ2-7; TRBD2 aligns across 8 bases. CDR1 and CDR2 from the germline V gene are LNHDA and SQIVND (reference sequence). CDR3 length: 14 amino acids. The CDR3 DNA reads TGTGCCAGTAGCGATCTAGCGGGCTCCCACGAGCAGTACTTC. Its protein is CASSDLAGSHEQYF. Based on the CDR3 plus reference TRBV19 and TRBJ2-7, the full variable domain is DGGITQSPKYLFRKEGQNVTLSCEQNLNHDAMYWYRQDPGQGLRLIYYSQIVNDFQKGDIAEGYSVSREKKESFPLTVTSAQKNPTAFYLCASSDLAGSHEQYFGPGTRLTVT.